This entry features one T cell receptor (beta chain) sequence. This clonotype was picked up a small number of times. It has no known antigen specificity. Per-base qualities were not stored, and no clone one base away is much larger. Taken from the germline V gene, the CDR1 and CDR2 loops are MRHNA and SNTAGT. The CDR3, cysteine through phenylalanine, is 14 amino acids long. The read is trimmed to its CDR3 DNA, 42 bases read in frame from base 1. The V end loses 0 bases and the J end loses 8 bases, and a stretch of 12 bases separates them. These data are taken from a study of identical twins (dated by TCRdb to the mid-2010s). In terms of the full investigation: The study deep-sequenced TCR alpha and beta repertoires from monozygotic twins, unrelated adults of various ages and cord blood to test whether fetal clonotypes persist. Replicate twin experiments were performed at different times using different library preparation protocols to rule out contamination. Results the study describes overall, beyond this receptor: The excess sharing between twins in beta out-of-frame sequences was weaker because fewer shared sequences reduced the signal-to-noise ratio. Zero-insertion analyses could be partly confounded by invariant T cells such as MAIT and iNKT, though diverse VJ usage argued against such confounding for most clonotypes. Because the same donors could not be followed over many years, conclusions were based on cross-sectional statistical analysis. Compared with coincidental sharing between unrelated individuals, an excess of low generation-probability sequences was observed among out-of-frame TCR alpha sequences shared between twins. Abundant cord blood beta clonotypes carried fewer insertions; young adult naive repertoires showed a weaker similar trend, while memory repertoires showed none. Out-of-frame TCR alpha sharing in monozygotic twins was systematically underestimated by recombination models, whereas sharing between unrelated individuals was in agreement with the recombination models.

The method behind the library was 5' RACE. Sequencer: Illumina HiSeq 2000. A universal primer binding site was introduced by template switching, and a unique molecular identifier was present in the final cDNA, enabling accurate counting of TCR cDNA molecules. First-strand cDNA for TCR alpha and beta chains was synthesized from specific primers in the conserved constant-segment region. To control for contamination, every cDNA library carried two barcodes: a SMART-Mk sample barcode plus Illumina barcodes. TruSeq adapter sequences, together with Illumina sample barcodes, were added in two successive PCR steps. Sequencing of the TCR alpha and beta cDNA libraries was done on the Illumina HiSeq platform using custom primers. The published analysis was carried out like this. Unique molecular identifiers were extracted from raw reads with MiGEC, and CDR3 positions were determined with MiXCR. For each individual, recombination models were inferred using an EM algorithm with the repgenHMM and IGoR tools. The tcR package in R was used for shared clonotype analysis, with sharing normalized by the product of cloneset sizes. To study raw recombination without the effects of thymic and clonal selection, out-of-frame nonproductive sequences were analyzed. The public reads were quality trimmed at Q25 with fastp and then assembled into clones with MiXCR by TCRdb, keeping productive beta chains. Merged by CDR3 protein, the rows form single entries marked with the most common genes and DNA. TCRdb, not the authors, supplied the V and J calls. For this sample the table gives 230,000 or so distinct CDR3 sequences, of which roughly 8% were detected only once. Around 3% of the sample comes from the top ten.

Every donor in the study was a healthy Caucasian. The twin cohort comprised three pairs of female monozygotic twins, all aged roughly 18 to 30 years. Positive isolation kits from Invitrogen were used to isolate the CD4+ and CD8+ T cell populations. These same records also appear under a second study, on yellow fever vaccine responses in identical twins. As the second study states: According to the authors, in identical twins the way T cells responded to vaccination appeared partly convergent and partly personalized. In identical twins, the study followed T cell clones that responded to the vaccine with precision.

The TCR sequence derives from a woman under 30 in good health. Sequencing used CD8+ T cells sorted from blood. Rearrangement joined TRBV6-4 to TRBJ2-3; the D gene is not confidently resolved. The CDR3 protein sequence reads: CASSDSNSLGTQYF. In nucleotide form, the sequence is TGTGCCAGCAGTGACTCTAACTCTCTCGGTACGCAGTATTTT.